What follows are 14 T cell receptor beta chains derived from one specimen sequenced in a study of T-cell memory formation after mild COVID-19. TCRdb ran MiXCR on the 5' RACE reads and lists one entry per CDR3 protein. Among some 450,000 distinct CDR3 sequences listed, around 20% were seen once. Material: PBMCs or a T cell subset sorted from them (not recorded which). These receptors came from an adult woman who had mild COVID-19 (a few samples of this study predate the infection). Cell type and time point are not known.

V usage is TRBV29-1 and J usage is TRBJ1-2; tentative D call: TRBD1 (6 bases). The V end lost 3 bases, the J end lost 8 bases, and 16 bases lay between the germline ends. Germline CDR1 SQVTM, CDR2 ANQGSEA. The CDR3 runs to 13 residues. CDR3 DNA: TGCAGCGTTGACGATCGGGGGGCGCGAGGCTACACCTTC. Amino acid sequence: CSVDDRGARGYTF.

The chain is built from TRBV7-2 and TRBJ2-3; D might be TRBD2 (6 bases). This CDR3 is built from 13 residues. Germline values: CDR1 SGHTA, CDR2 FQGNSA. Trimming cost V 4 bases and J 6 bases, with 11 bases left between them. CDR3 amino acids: CASSSPGVDTQYF. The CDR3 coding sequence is TGTGCCAGCAGCTCCCCGGGGGTGGATACGCAGTATTTT.

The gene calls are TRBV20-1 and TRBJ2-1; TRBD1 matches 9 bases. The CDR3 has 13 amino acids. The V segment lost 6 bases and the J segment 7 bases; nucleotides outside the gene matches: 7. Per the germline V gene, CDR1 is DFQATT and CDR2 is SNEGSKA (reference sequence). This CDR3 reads CSAPGQGANEQFF. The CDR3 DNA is TGCAGTGCCCCGGGACAGGGAGCTAATGAGCAGTTCTTC.

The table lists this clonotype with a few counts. Here the CDR3 DNA reads TGCAGTGCTAGATGGGAAGGTTGGGACTACGAGCAGTACTTC. Its protein product is CSARWEGWDYEQYF. The chain employs TRBV20-1 and TRBJ2-7; no clear D. Trimming pared 2 bases from V and 3 bases from J, leaving 14 bases between. From germline, CDR1 is DFQATT and CDR2 SNEGSKA (reference sequence). The CDR3 loop spans 14 amino acids.

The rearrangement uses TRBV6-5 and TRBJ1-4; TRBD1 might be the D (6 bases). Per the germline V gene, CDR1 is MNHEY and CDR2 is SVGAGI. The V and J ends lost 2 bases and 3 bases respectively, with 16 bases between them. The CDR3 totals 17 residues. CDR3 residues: CASSYQGPGEPNEKLFF. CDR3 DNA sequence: TGTGCCAGCAGTTACCAGGGGCCAGGGGAGCCTAATGAAAAACTGTTTTTT.

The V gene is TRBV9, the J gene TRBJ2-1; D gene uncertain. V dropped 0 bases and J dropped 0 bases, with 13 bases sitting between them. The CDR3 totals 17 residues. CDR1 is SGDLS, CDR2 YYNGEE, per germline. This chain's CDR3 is CASSVEGGVVSYNEQFF. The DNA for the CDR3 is TGTGCCAGCAGCGTAGAGGGTGGGGTTGTCTCCTACAATGAGCAGTTCTTC.

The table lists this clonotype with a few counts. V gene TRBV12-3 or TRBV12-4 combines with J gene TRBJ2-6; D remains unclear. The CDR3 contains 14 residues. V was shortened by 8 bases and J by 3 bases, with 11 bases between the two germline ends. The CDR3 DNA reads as TGTGCCAGCGGCCCAGGAAGTGGGGCCAACGTCCTGACTTTC. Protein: CASGPGSGANVLTF.

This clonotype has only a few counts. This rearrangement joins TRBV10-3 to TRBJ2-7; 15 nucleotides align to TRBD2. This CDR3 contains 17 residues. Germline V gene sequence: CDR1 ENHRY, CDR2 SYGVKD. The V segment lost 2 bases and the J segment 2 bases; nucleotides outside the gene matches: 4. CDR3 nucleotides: TGTGCCATCAGTGAGATCGGGACTAGCGGGAGGCCCTACGAGCAGTACTTC. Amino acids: CAISEIGTSGRPYEQYF.

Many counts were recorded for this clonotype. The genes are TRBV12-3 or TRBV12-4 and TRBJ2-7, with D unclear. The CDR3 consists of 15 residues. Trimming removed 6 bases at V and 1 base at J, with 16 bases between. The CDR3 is CASSPPGPESYEQYF. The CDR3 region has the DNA TGTGCCAGCAGCCCACCCGGACCAGAATCCTACGAGCAGTACTTC.

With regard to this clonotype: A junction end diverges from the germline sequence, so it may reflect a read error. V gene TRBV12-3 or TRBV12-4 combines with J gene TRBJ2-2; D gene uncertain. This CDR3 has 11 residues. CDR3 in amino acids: CSSTTSGELFF. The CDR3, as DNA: TGTTCCAGCACAACCTCCGGGGAGCTGTTTTTT.

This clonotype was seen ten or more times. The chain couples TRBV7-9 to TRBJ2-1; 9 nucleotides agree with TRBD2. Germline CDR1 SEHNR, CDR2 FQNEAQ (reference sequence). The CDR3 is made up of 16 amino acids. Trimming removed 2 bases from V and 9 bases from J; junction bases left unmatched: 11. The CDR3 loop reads CASSLKSSRGGSEQFF. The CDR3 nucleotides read TGTGCCAGCAGCTTAAAATCTTCGCGGGGGGGCAGTGAGCAGTTCTTC.

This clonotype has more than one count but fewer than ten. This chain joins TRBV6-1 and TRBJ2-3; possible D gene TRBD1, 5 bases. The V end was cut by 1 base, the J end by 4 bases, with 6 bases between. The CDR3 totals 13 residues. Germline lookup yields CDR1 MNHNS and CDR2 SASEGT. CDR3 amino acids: CASSEGGADTQYF. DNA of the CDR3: TGTGCCAGCAGTGAAGGGGGCGCAGATACGCAGTATTTT.

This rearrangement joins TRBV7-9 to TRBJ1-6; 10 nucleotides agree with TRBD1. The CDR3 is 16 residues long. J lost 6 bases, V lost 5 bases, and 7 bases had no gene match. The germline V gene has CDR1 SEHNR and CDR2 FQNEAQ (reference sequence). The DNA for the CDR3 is TGTGCCAGCAGCGACTTCCGGGACAGGGGTAATTCACCCCTCCACTTT. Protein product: CASSDFRDRGNSPLHF.

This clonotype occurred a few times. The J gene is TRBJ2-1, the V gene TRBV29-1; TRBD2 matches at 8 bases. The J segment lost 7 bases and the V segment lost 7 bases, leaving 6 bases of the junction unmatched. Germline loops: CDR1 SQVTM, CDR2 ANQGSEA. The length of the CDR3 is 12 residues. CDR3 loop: CSARGGGNEQFF. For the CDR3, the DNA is TGCAGCGCCCGGGGGGGCGGAAATGAGCAGTTCTTC.